These 9 T cell receptor beta chains share one sample of origin, sequenced in a study of shared clonotypes between healthy human individuals. Naive-designated CD8 cells lacked CD45RO, were positively enriched for CCR7, and omitted terminally differentiated effector memory CD45RA+ cells. Clones were sequenced by immunoSEQ multiplex PCR, and TCRdb holds only the in-frame ones, with some missing. The profile shows about 2.1 million clones, more than 85% of them singletons. Sample: naive CD8+ T cells from PBMCs. Source of these receptors: a man aged 18 to 30 in good health. Some clones in this sample may be carry-over from other donors' samples.

This clone was detected once. The chain carries TRBV11-2 and TRBJ2-1, with D perhaps being TRBD1 or TRBD2 (5 bases each). Germline V gene lookup returns CDR1 SGHAT and CDR2 FQNNGV. Trimming shortened V by 1 base and J by 2 bases, and 12 bases separated the two germline ends. CDR3 length: 16 amino acids. For the CDR3, the DNA is TGTGCCAGCAGCTTAGGACTGGGGGAAACCTACAATGAGCAGTTCTTC. It codes for CASSLGLGETYNEQFF.

The rearrangement links TRBV5-1 to TRBJ2-7, with TRBD2 matching over 8 bases. Trimming took 4 bases from V and 3 from J; bases not matched to a gene: 9. Germline CDR1 is SGHRS and CDR2 is YFSETQ. This CDR3 is 15 amino acids long. CDR3 amino acids: CASSLTSGALYEQYF. CDR3 nucleotide sequence: TGCGCCAGCAGCCTCACTAGCGGAGCCCTCTACGAGCAGTACTTC.

This clone appeared a few times. This rearrangement joins TRBV10-3 to TRBJ1-1, with TRBD1 as a possible D gene (5 bases). This CDR3 comprises 13 residues. CDR1 is ENHRY and CDR2 is SYGVKD in the germline V gene. Trimming pared 4 bases from V and 5 bases from J, leaving 11 bases between. The CDR3 reads CAISGRGGTEAFF. The CDR3 DNA reads as TGTGCCATCAGTGGGCGGGGGGGTACTGAAGCTTTCTTT.

This clone was seen just once. This chain links TRBV2 with TRBJ1-5, with 8 positions matching TRBD1. Losses at the gene ends were 0 bases for V and 2 bases for J; bases not matched to a gene: 18. CDR3 length equals 21 residues. CDR1 SNHLY and CDR2 FYNNEI come from the germline V gene. The CDR3: CASSEAMVGTGEYWGNQPQHF. CDR3 nucleotides: TGTGCCAGCAGTGAAGCGATGGTAGGGACAGGAGAATATTGGGGCAATCAGCCCCAGCATTTT.

V usage is TRBV6-5 and J usage is TRBJ1-4, with D perhaps matching TRBD1 (5 bases). Between the trimmed V and J ends, which lost 1 base and 4 bases, there was a span of 10 bases. The germline CDR1 and CDR2 sequences are MNHEY and SVGAGI. The CDR3 spans 15 residues. The chain's CDR3 is CASSYFWGDNEKLFF. CDR3 sequence (DNA): TGTGCCAGCAGTTACTTCTGGGGGGATAATGAAAAACTGTTTTTT.

This clone was seen once. One junction end does not reproduce the germline sequence, and a read error may be involved. The rearrangement links TRBV2 to TRBJ2-1, with TRBD2 as a possible D gene (7 bases). CDR3 length: 15 residues. Germline V lookup: CDR1 SNHLY, CDR2 FYNNEI. The CDR3 DNA reads TGTGCCAGCAGAGAAGTGGGGGGGCCTTACAATGAGCAGTTCTTC. Encoded protein: CASREVGGPYNEQFF.

This chain connects TRBV7-9 to TRBJ2-1; D might be TRBD1 (6 bases). Trimming removed 5 bases at V and 9 bases at J, with 11 bases between. The germline gives CDR1 SEHNR, CDR2 FQNEAQ (reference sequence). The CDR3 extends over 12 amino acids. CDR3: CASSPQGSEQFF. As DNA, the CDR3 is TGTGCCAGCAGCCCCCAGGGGAGTGAGCAGTTCTTC.

This clone has a single count. CDR3 sequence reads: CASSLTGQRSTDTQYF. CDR3 coding DNA: TGTGCCAGCAGCTTGACGGGACAACGTAGCACAGATACGCAGTATTTT. The chain employs TRBV5-6 and TRBJ2-3; perhaps TRBD1 as D (6 bases). The CDR3 sequence is 16 residues long. Trimming shortened V by 1 base and J by 0 bases, and 12 bases separated the two germline ends. The germline V gene encodes CDR1 SGHDT and CDR2 YYEEEE.

J is TRBJ2-2 and V is TRBV4-2; D call uncertain. The germline gives CDR1 LGHNA, CDR2 YNFKEQ. Trimming shortened V by 2 bases and J by 7 bases, and 17 bases separated the two germline ends. The CDR3 totals 16 residues. The CDR3 loop reads CASSQTWRPPSGELFF. As DNA, the CDR3 is TGTGCCAGCAGCCAAACTTGGAGACCCCCAAGCGGGGAGCTGTTTTTT.